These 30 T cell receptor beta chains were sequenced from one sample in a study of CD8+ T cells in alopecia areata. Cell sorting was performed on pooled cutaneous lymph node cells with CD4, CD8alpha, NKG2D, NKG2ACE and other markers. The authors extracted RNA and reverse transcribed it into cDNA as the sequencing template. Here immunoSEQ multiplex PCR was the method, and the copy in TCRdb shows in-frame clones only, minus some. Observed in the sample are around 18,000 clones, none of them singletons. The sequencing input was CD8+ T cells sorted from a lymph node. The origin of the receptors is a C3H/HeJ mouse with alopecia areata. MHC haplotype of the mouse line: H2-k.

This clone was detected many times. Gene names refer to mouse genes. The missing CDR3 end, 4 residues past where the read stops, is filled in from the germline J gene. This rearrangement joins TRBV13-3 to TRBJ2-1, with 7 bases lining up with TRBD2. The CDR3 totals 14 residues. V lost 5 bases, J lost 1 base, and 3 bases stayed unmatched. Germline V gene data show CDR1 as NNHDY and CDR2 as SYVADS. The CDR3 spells CASRAGGNYAEQFF. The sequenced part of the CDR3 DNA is TGTGCCAGCAGGGCTGGGGGAAACTATGCT.

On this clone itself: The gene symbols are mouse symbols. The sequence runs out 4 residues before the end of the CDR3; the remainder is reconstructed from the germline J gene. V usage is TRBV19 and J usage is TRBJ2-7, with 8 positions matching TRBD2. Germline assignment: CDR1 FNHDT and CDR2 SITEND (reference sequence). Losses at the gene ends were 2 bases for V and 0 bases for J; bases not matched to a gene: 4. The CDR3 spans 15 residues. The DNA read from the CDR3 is TGTGCCAGCAGTATTGGGGGGGGGCGCTCCTAT. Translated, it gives CASSIGGGRSY. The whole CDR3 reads CASSIGGGRSYEQYF.

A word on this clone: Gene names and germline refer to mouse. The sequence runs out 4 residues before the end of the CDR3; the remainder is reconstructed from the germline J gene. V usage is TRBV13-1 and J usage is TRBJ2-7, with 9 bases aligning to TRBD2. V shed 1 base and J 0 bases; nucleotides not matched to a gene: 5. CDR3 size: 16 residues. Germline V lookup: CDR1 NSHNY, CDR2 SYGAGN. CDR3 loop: CASSDTGGSLSYEQYF. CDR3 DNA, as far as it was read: TGTGCCAGCAGTGATACTGGGGGGTCTCTCTCCTAT.

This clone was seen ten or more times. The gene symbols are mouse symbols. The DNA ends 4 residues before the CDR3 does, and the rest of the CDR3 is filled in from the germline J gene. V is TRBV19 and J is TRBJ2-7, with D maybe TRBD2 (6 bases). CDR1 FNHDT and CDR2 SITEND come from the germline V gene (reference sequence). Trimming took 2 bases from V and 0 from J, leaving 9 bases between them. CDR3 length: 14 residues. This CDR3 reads CASSILGSSYEQYF. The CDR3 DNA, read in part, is TGTGCCAGCAGTATTCTGGGGAGCTCCTAT.

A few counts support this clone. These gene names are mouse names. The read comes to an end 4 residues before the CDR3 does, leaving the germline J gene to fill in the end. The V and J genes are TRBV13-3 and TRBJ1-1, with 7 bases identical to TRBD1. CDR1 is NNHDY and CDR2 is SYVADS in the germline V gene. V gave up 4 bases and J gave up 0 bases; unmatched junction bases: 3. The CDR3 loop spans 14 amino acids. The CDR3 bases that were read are TGTGCCAGCAGTCTCCAGGGGGCAAACACA. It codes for CASSLQGANT. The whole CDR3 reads CASSLQGANTEVFF.

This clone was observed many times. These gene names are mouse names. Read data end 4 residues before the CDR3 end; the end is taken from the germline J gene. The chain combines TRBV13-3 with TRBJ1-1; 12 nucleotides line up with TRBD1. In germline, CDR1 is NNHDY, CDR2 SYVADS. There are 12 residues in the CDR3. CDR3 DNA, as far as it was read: TGTGCCAGCGGGACAGGGGGCCCA. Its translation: CASGTGGP. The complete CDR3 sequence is CASGTGGPEVFF.

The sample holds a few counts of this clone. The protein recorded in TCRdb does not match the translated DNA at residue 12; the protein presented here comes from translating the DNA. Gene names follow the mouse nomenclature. The CDR3: CASSLTQRNNSPLYF. The part of the CDR3 DNA that was read is TGTGCAAGCAGCTTAACCCAGAGAAATAATTCGCCC. The chain couples TRBV16 to TRBJ1-6; no definite D call. From the germline J gene comes the end of the CDR3, since the read stops 3 residues before it. TRBJ1-6 is designated an ORF whose function remains uncertain. This CDR3 is built from 15 residues. Trimming removed 2 bases at V and 5 bases at J, with 10 bases between. Germline values: CDR1 SGHSA, CDR2 FRNQAP.

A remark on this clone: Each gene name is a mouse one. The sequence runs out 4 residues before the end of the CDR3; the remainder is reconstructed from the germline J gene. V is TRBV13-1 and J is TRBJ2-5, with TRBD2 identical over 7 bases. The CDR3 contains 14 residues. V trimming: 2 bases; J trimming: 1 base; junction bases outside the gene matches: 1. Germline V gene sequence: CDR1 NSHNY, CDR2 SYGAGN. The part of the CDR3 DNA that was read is TGTGCCAGCAGTGACTGGGGGTACCAAGAC. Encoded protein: CASSDWGYQD. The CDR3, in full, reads CASSDWGYQDTQYF.

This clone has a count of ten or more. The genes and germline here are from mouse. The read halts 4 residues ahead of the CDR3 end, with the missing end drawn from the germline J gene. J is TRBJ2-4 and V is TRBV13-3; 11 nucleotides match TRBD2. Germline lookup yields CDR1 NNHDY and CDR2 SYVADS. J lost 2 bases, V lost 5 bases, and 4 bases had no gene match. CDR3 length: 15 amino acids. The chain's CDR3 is CASSRDWGLQNTLYF. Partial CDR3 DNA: TGTGCCAGCAGCCGGGACTGGGGGCTTCAAAAC.

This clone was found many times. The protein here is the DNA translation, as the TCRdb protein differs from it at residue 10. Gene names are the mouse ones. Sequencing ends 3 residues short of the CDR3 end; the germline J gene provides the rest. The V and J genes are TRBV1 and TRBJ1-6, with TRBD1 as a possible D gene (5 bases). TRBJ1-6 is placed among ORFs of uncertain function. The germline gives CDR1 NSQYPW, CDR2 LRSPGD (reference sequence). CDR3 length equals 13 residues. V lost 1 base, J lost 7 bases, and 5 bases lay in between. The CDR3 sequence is CTCSAGGNSPLYF. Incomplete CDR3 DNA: TGCACCTGCAGTGCAGGGGGCAATTCGCCC.

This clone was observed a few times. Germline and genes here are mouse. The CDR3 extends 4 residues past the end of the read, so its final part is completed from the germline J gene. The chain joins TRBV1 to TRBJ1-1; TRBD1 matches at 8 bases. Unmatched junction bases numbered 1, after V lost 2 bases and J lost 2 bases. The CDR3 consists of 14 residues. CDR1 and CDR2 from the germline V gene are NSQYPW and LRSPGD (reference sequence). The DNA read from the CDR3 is TGCACCTGCAGTGCATCAGGGGGCAACACA. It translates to CTCSASGGNT. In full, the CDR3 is CTCSASGGNTEVFF. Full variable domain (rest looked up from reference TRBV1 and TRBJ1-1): VTLLEQNPRWRLVPRGQAVNLRCILKNSQYPWMSWYQQDLQKQLQWLFTLRSPGDKEVKSLPGADYLATRVTDTELRLQVANMSQGRTLYCTCSASGGNTEVFFGKGTRLTVV.

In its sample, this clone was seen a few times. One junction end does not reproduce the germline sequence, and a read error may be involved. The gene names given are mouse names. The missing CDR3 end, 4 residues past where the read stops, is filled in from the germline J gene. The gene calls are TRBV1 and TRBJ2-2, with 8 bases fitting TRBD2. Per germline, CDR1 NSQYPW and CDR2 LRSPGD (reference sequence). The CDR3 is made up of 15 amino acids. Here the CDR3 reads CTCRADGGESGQLYF. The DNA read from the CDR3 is TGCACCTGCCGTGCAGATGGGGGGGAGAGCGGG.

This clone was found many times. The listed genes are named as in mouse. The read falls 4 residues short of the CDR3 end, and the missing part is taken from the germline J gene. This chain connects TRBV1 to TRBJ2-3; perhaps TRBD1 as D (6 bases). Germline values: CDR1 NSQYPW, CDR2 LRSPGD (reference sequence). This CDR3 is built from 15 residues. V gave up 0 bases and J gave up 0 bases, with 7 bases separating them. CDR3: CTCSAEGGSAETLYF. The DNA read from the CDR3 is TGCACCTGCAGTGCAGAAGGGGGTAGTGCAGAA. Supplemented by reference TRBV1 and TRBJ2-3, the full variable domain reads VTLLEQNPRWRLVPRGQAVNLRCILKNSQYPWMSWYQQDLQKQLQWLFTLRSPGDKEVKSLPGADYLATRVTDTELRLQVANMSQGRTLYCTCSAEGGSAETLYFGSGTRLTVL.

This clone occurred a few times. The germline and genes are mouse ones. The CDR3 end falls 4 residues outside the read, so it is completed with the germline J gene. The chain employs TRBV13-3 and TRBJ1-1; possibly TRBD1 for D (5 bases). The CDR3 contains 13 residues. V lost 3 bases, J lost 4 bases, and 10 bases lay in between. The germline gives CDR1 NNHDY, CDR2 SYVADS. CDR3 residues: CASSARGVTEVFF. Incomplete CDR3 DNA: TGTGCCAGCAGTGCCCGAGGGGTCACA.

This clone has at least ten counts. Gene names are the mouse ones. This chain's CDR3 is CASSDRGGTEVFF. The sequenced part of the CDR3 DNA is TGTGCCAGCAGTGATAGGGGAGGCACA. The V and J genes are TRBV13-3 and TRBJ1-1; weak D call: TRBD1 (5 bases). The read finishes 4 residues shy of the CDR3 end, and the germline J gene is used to complete it. V was pared by 1 base and J by 4 bases, with 8 bases between. The CDR3 spans 13 residues. CDR1 and CDR2 from the germline V gene are NNHDY and SYVADS.

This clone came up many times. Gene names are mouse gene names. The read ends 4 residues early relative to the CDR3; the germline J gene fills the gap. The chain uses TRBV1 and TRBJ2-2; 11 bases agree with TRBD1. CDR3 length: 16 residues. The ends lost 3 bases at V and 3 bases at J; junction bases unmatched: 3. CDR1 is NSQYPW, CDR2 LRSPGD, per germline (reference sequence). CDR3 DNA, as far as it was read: TGCACCTGCAGTGCCGGACAGGGGGCGGACACCGGG. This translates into CTCSAGQGADTG. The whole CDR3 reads CTCSAGQGADTGQLYF.

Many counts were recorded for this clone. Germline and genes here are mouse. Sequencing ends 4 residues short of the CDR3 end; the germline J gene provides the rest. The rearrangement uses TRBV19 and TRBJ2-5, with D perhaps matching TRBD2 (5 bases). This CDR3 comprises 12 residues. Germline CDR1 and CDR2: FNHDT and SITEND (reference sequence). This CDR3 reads CASSIWGDTQYF. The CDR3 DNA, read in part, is TGTGCCAGCAGTATATGGGGTGAC.

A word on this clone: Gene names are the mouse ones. The covered CDR3 bases are TGTGCCAGCAGTTTCTTGGGACTGGGGGGCACAGAA. Its translation is CASSFLGLGGTE. The CDR3, in full, reads CASSFLGLGGTETLYF. The J gene is TRBJ2-3, the V gene TRBV14, with TRBD2 matching 12 bases. The sequence runs out 4 residues before the end of the CDR3; the remainder is reconstructed from the germline J gene. J lost 4 bases, V lost 0 bases, and 3 bases had no gene match. This CDR3 spans 16 amino acids. CDR1 is SGHDT, CDR2 FRDEAV, per germline.

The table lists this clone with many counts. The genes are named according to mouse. Incomplete CDR3 DNA: TGTGCCAGCAGTTCAGGGTGGCAAAAC. Amino acid sequence: CASSSGWQN. The full CDR3 protein is CASSSGWQNTLYF. The V and J genes are TRBV13-3 and TRBJ2-4; D is perhaps TRBD1 (5 bases). The read comes to an end 4 residues before the CDR3 does, leaving the germline J gene to fill in the end. Germline V CDR1 and CDR2: NNHDY, SYVADS. The CDR3 consists of 13 residues. The V end was cut by 4 bases, the J end by 3 bases, with 9 bases between.

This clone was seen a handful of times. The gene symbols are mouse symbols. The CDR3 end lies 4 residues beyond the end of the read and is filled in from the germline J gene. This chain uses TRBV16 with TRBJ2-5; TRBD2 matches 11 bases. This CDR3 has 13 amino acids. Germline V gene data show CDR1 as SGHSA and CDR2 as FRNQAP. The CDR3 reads CASSYWGGDTQYF. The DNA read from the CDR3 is TGTGCAAGCAGCTACTGGGGGGGCGAC. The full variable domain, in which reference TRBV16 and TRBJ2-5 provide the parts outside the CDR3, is NAGVIQTPRHKVTGKGQEATLWCEPISGHSAVFWYRQTIVQGLEFLTYFRNQAPIDDSGMPKERFSAQMPNQSHSTLKIQSTQPQDSAVYLCASSYWGGDTQYFGPGTRLLVL.

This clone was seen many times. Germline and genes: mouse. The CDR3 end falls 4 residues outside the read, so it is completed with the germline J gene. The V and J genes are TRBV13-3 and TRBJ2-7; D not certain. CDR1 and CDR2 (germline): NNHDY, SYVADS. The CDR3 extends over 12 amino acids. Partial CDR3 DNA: TGTGCCAGCAGTGATGACAAGGAT. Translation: CASSDDKD. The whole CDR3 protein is CASSDDKDEQYF.

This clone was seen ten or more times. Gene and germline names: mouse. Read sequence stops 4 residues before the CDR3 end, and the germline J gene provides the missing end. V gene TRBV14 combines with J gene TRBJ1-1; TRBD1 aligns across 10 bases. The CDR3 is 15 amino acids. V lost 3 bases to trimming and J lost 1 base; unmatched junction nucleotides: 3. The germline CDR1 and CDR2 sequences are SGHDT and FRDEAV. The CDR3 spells CASSWGQGQNTEVFF. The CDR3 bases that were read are TGTGCCAGCAGTTGGGGACAGGGGCAAAACACA.

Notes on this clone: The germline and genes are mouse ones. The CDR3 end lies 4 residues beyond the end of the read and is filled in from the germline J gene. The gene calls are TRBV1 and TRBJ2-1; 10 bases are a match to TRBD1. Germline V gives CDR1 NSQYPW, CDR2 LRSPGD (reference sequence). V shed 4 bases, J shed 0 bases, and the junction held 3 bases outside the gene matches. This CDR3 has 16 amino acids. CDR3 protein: CTCSGDRGPNYAEQFF. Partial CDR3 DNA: TGCACCTGCAGTGGGGACAGGGGTCCTAACTATGCT.

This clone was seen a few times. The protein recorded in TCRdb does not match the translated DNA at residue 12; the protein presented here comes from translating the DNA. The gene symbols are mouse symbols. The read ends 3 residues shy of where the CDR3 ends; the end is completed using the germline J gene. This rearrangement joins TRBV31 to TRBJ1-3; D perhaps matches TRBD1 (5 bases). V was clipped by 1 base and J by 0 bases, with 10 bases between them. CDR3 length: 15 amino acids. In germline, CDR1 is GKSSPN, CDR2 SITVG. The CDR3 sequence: CAWSRQLNSGNTLYF. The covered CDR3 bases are TGTGCCTGGAGTCGACAGCTTAATTCTGGAAATACG.

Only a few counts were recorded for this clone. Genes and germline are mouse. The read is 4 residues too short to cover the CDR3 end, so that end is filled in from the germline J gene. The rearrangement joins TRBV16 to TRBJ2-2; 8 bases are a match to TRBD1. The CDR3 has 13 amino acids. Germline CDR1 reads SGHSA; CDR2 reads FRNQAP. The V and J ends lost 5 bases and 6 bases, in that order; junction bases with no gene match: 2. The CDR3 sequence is CASSTQGAGQLYF. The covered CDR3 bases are TGTGCAAGCAGCACACAGGGGGCCGGG.

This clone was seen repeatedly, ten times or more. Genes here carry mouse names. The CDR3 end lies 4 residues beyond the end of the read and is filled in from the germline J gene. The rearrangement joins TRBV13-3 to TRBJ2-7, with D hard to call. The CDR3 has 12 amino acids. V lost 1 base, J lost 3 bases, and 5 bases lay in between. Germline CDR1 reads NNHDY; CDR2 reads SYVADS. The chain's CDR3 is CASSDQDYEQYF. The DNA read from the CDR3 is TGTGCCAGCAGTGATCAGGACTAT.

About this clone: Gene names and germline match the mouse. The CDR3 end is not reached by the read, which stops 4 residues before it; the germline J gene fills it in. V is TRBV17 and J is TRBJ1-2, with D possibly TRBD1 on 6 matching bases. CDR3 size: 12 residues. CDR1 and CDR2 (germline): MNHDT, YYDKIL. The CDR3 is CASSRKGVDYTF. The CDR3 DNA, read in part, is TGTGCTAGCAGTAGAAAGGGGGTC.

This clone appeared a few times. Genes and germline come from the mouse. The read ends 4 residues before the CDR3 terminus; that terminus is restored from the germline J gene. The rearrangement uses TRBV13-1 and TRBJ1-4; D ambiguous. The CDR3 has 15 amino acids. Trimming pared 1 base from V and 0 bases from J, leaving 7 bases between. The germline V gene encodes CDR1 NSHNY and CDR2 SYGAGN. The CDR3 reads CASSDYRISNERLFF. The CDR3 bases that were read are TGTGCCAGCAGTGATTACAGAATTTCCAACGAA.

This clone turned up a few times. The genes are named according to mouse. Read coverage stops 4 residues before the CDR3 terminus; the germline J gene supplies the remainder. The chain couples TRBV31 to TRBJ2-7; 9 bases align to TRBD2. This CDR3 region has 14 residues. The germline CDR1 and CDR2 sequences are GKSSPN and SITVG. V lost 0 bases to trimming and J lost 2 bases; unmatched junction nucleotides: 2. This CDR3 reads CAWSLRTGAYEQYF. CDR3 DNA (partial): TGTGCCTGGAGTCTGAGGACTGGGGCCTAT.

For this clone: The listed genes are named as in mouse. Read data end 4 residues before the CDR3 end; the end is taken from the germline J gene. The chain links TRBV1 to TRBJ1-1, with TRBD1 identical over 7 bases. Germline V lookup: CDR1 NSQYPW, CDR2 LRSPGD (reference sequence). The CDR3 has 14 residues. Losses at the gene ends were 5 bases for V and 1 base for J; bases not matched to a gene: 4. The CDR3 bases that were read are TGCACCTGCAGTACGACAGGGAGGAACACA. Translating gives CTCSTTGRNT. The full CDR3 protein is CTCSTTGRNTEVFF.